This entry features one TCR beta chain sequence. Its antigen is undetermined. This specimen comes from a study of metastatic and nonmetastatic thyroid tumors. Overall study context: Blood and tumor or nodule tissue repertoires from malignant and benign thyroid patients were compared.

Every patient underwent thyroid surgery untreated. General study results and limits: A significant increase in TCR beta diversity was reportedly seen in malignant thyroid tumors relative to benign nodules, in blood and tumor.

In the authors' methods: Across clinicopathological groups, CDR3 differences served as the basis for building a distant-metastasis classifier for papillary thyroid cancer. TCRdb re-called the PCR reads through MiXCR. What appears here as the V and J calls and clone size reflects TCRdb's work, not the paper's. There are about 15,000 clones in the sample; approximately 25% occur only once, and 9.5% to 13% lies in the top ten. The sequenced material came from tumor tissue. This receptor was taken from a female donor with papillary thyroid cancer or a benign thyroid nodule (not recorded which). Some clones in this sample may be carry-over from other donors' samples.

CDR3 sequence (DNA): TGCAGTGCGGAAGGGATCCTCCCGGGACTAGCGGGAGACGAGCAGTACTTC. Translation gives CSAEGILPGLAGDEQYF. V is TRBV20-1 and J is TRBJ2-7, with TRBD2 matching 14 bases. Trimming cost V 6 bases and J 5 bases; bases outside gene matches: 15. There are 17 residues in the CDR3. Germline V gene sequence: CDR1 DFQATT, CDR2 SNEGSKA (reference sequence).